The T cell receptor (beta chain) under discussion was sequenced for a study of regulatory T cells (dated by TCRdb to 2017 to 2018). Looking at the study overall: The study compared T-cell receptor beta repertoires of sorted regulatory, conventional CD4+ and CD8+ T cells in CD3G-deficient patients with those in healthy controls. Points the paper makes about the study in general: Repertoires from patients had restricted unique TRB V-J pairs and skewed V and J gene usage, with the strongest effect in regulatory T cells. Enrichment for hydrophobic residues at CDR3 positions 6 and 7 was found in conventional CD4+ T cells from CD3G-deficient patients, suggesting more self-reactive specificities.

Of note for this clone: This receptor's antigen is unknown. No base quality information exists; no much larger clone differs at one position.

Every CD3G-deficient patient showed evidence of autoimmunity, and the autoimmunity was more severe in two of the patients. Patients ranged from 2 to 39 years of age at testing and had reduced naive and increased memory CD4+ and CD8+ T-cell proportions. CD4+ cells were FACS-sorted into CD25-high CD127-low regulatory T cells and CD25-low CD127-high conventional CD4+ T cells. A handful of individuals with CD3G deficiency made up the patient group. An international network of physicians spanning the United States, Europe and Asia provided the patient samples and clinical data. Peripheral blood mononuclear cells were isolated by Ficoll density separation. The junction carries 16 bases between V and J, which are trimmed by 5 bases and 2 bases respectively. CDR1 and CDR2 were assigned from the germline V gene as MDHEN and SYDVKM. Measured from the cysteine to the phenylalanine, the CDR3 is 16 residues long. Kept here is only the CDR3 DNA, which spans 48 bases and is read in frame from base 1.

In the multiplex PCR, 52 forward TRBV primers and 13 reverse TRBJ primers were used, and assay-based and computational corrections were applied for amplification bias. Within the immunoSEQ assay, multiplex PCR amplified rearranged TRB loci from genomic DNA. An Illumina HiSeq platform was used to sequence the TRB amplicons. The study's processing was this. Raw sequences were error-filtered and aligned to reference gene sequences by custom algorithms, then analyzed with the immunoSEQ online tools. Frequencies of productive and nonproductive TRB rearrangements were evaluated among both unique and total sequences. Hydrophobicity and amino acid composition of residues 6 and 7 within the TRB CDR3 were used to estimate the potential for self-reactivity. Groups were compared by t tests, Mann-Whitney tests or two-way ANOVA performed in Prism software. Imported from immuneACCESS, the table was reduced by TCRdb to in-frame sequences with V and J called. These copies leave out some clones; in studies compared against another copy, an unresolved V gene accounts for under half, and the cause of the remainder is not known. For V, J and clone size, that table is used; D and trimming come from the DNA. The sample table shows about 32,000 clones, and 89% are seen once. Approximately 2.3% of the sample comes from the top ten.

The sample taken for sequencing was conventional CD4+ T cells sorted from blood. This clonotype was obtained from a person aged 18-30 years with CD3G deficiency. The rearrangement combines TRBV28 with TRBJ1-5; the D region possibly corresponds to TRBD1 (5 bases align). The sequenced DNA: TGTGCCAGCAGTCCGACCGGGGGTCCACGCAATCAGCCCCAGCATTTT. This translates into CASSPTGGPRNQPQHF.